Listed here are 32 T cell receptor beta chains from one sample, sequenced in a study of blood T cell repertoires in COVID-19. Sequenced by immunoSEQ multiplex PCR; TCRdb stores in-frame clones only, minus some. The sample includes some 180,000 clones, approximately 89% seen only once; the top ten take under 9.5%. The sample taken for sequencing was peripheral blood. These receptors all come from a woman aged 55-69 years with acute or convalescent COVID-19.

The CDR3 sequence: CASKLNSGSRYGYTF. CDR3 in DNA: TGTGCCAGCAAGCTTAATTCAGGGTCCCGCTATGGCTACACCTTC. The chain carries TRBV2 and TRBJ1-2; D may be TRBD1 (5 bases). Germline V lookup: CDR1 SNHLY, CDR2 FYNNEI. V shed 7 bases and J shed 4 bases, with 19 bases lying between them. The CDR3 is 15 residues long.

This chain uses TRBV27 with TRBJ1-2; D unresolved. This CDR3 has 13 residues. Trimming stripped 6 bases from V and 2 bases from J, with 10 bases between. Germline CDR1 and CDR2: MNHEY and SMNVEV (reference sequence). The CDR3 reads CASSPVENYGYTF. In DNA form, the CDR3 reads TGTGCCAGCAGCCCCGTAGAGAACTATGGCTACACCTTC.

The genes are TRBV7-9 and TRBJ1-1; the D gene is possibly TRBD1 (5 bases). The ends were cut back, 2 bases at V and 1 base at J, with 8 bases in the middle. Per germline, CDR1 SEHNR and CDR2 FQNEAQ (reference sequence). CDR3 length: 14 amino acids. CDR3 coding DNA: TGTGCCAGCAGCTTATTGGGGGGGAACACTGAAGCTTTCTTT. Protein: CASSLLGGNTEAFF.

DNA of the CDR3: TGCGCCAGCAGCTTGAACGCGGCTGGGGGGACTGAAGCTTTCTTT. Translated, it gives CASSLNAAGGTEAFF. The chain recombines TRBV5-1 with TRBJ1-1; a weak D match, TRBD1 (5 bases). In germline, CDR1 is SGHRS, CDR2 YFSETQ. Trimming removed 1 base at V and 5 bases at J, with 15 bases between. The length of the CDR3 is 15 residues.

This CDR3 reads CASSQDPSGSGSYNEQFF. The CDR3 bases are TGTGCCAGCAGCCAAGATCCTAGCGGGAGCGGGTCCTACAATGAGCAGTTCTTC. The chain links TRBV4-2 to TRBJ2-1, with 10 bases identical to TRBD2. This CDR3 has 18 amino acids. V lost 0 bases and J lost 1; bases outside the gene matches: 6. CDR1 is LGHNA, CDR2 YNFKEQ, per germline.

The genes are TRBV6-1 and TRBJ2-7; 7 nucleotides align to TRBD2. Germline V gene data show CDR1 as MNHNS and CDR2 as SASEGT. J gave up 0 bases and V 0 bases, and 2 bases lay outside the gene matches. The CDR3 has 15 amino acids. The CDR3 sequence is CASSEAGGVSYEQYF. The DNA of the CDR3 is TGTGCCAGCAGTGAAGCGGGAGGGGTCTCCTACGAGCAGTACTTC.

The chain has TRBV27 and TRBJ1-6; the D gene is possibly TRBD1 (5 bases). Germline CDR1 and CDR2: MNHEY and SMNVEV (reference sequence). The CDR3 runs 15 residues. V shed 3 bases and J shed 8 bases, with 14 bases lying between them. CDR3 region: CASSFGTRPDSPLHF. The DNA of the CDR3 is TGTGCCAGCAGTTTCGGGACTCGCCCAGATTCACCCCTCCACTTT.

This rearrangement joins TRBV19 to TRBJ1-3, with D unresolved. Germline values: CDR1 LNHDA, CDR2 SQIVND (reference sequence). Trimming took off 2 bases at V and 0 bases at J, with 8 bases between the two ends. The CDR3 has 15 residues. The CDR3 coding sequence is TGTGCCAGTAGTATAAGTGGAGCCTCTGGAAACACCATATATTTT. Its translation is CASSISGASGNTIYF.

This clone was seen just once. The chain recombines TRBV19 with TRBJ2-3, with 10 bases that match TRBD2. The CDR3 length is 15 residues. CDR1 and CDR2 from the germline V gene are LNHDA and SQIVND (reference sequence). V was clipped by 4 bases and J by 4 bases; unmatched bases: 5. CDR3 sequence (DNA): TGTGCCAGTAGTACTACAGCGGGAGGGTCAGATACGCAGTATTTT. This gives the protein CASSTTAGGSDTQYF.

This clone was picked up a small number of times. The rearrangement links TRBV19 to TRBJ1-4; TRBD1 agrees at 11 bases. The length of the CDR3 is 15 residues. The junction had 3 bases not matched to a gene; V was cut back by 4 bases and J by 5 bases. Germline V lookup: CDR1 LNHDA, CDR2 SQIVND (reference sequence). CDR3 sequence: CASSTGTGGNEKLFF. CDR3 bases: TGTGCCAGTAGTACCGGGACAGGGGGAAATGAAAAACTGTTTTTT. The variable domain in full, completed from reference TRBV19 and TRBJ1-4, reads DGGITQSPKYLFRKEGQNVTLSCEQNLNHDAMYWYRQDPGQGLRLIYYSQIVNDFQKGDIAEGYSVSREKKESFPLTVTSAQKNPTAFYLCASSTGTGGNEKLFFGSGTQLSVL.

This chain uses TRBV6-2 or TRBV6-3 with TRBJ2-5; D is unresolved. V was pared by 5 bases and J by 0 bases, with 10 bases between. Germline values: CDR1 MNHEY, CDR2 SVGEGT. The CDR3 length is 14 residues. The CDR3 DNA reads as TGTGCCAGCAGTGCGAGGTTATACCAAGAGACCCAGTACTTC. Protein sequence: CASSARLYQETQYF.

This sequence joins TRBV3-1 (or the pseudogene TRBV3-2) and TRBJ1-2; 7 bases line up with TRBD1. The germline V gene encodes CDR1 LGHDT and CDR2 YNNKEL (reference sequence). The CDR3 extends over 14 amino acids. Trimming took 1 base from V and 4 from J; bases not matched to a gene: 3. The CDR3 DNA reads TGTGCCAGCAGCCAAGTGGGGACAGTCTATGGCTACACCTTC. The encoded protein is CASSQVGTVYGYTF.

The chain couples TRBV29-1 to TRBJ2-3, with D possibly TRBD2 on 7 matching bases. The ends were cut back, 8 bases at V and 3 bases at J, with 18 bases in the middle. The CDR3 length is 14 residues. Germline V CDR1 and CDR2: SQVTM, ANQGSEA. The CDR3 DNA sequence: TGCAGCACTTATAGGGGGAGGGAAACAGATACGCAGTATTTT. This translates into CSTYRGRETDTQYF.

This clone was observed a handful of times. The CDR3 region has the DNA TGTGCCAGCAGCTTAGAGGGGTGGATGGGGCGCTGGGGCTATGGCTACACCTTC. It specifies CASSLEGWMGRWGYGYTF. The chain combines TRBV7-8 with TRBJ1-2; weak D call: TRBD1 (5 bases). Trimming pared 1 base from V and 4 bases from J, leaving 22 bases between. The germline V gene encodes CDR1 SGHVS and CDR2 FQNEAQ. There are 18 residues in the CDR3. The full variable domain, completed using reference TRBV7-8 and TRBJ1-2, is GAGVSQSPRYKVAKRGQDVALRCDPISGHVSLFWYQQALGQGPEFLTYFQNEAQLDKSGLPSDRFFAERPEGSVSTLKIQRTQQEDSAVYLCASSLEGWMGRWGYGYTFGSGTRLTVV.

This rearrangement joins TRBV19 to TRBJ2-5, with 9 bases identical to TRBD2. The CDR3 sequence is 13 residues long. Per germline, CDR1 LNHDA and CDR2 SQIVND (reference sequence). Trimming at V came to 7 bases and at J to 5 bases, leaving 5 bases not matched to a gene. The CDR3 nucleotides read TGTGCCAGTACCCTAGCGGGAATGGAGACCCAGTACTTC. Its translation: CASTLAGMETQYF.

V usage is TRBV5-1 and J usage is TRBJ2-1; 11 bases agree with TRBD2. J gave up 8 bases and V 5 bases, and 6 bases lay outside the gene matches. Germline CDR1 SGHRS, CDR2 YFSETQ. The length of the CDR3 is 14 residues. The CDR3 is CASSPTSGNHEQFF. In DNA, the CDR3 is TGCGCCAGCAGTCCGACTAGCGGGAATCATGAGCAGTTCTTC.

The table lists this clone with a count of one. This sequence joins TRBV3-1 (or the pseudogene TRBV3-2) and TRBJ2-3, with 8 bases aligning to TRBD2. Trimming took 8 bases from V and 0 from J; bases not matched to a gene: 4. Germline CDR1 reads LGHDT; CDR2 reads YNNKEL (reference sequence). There are 14 residues in the CDR3. The CDR3 coding sequence is TGTGCCAGCGGCACTAGCGGAAGCACAGATACGCAGTATTTT. This encodes CASGTSGSTDTQYF.

The chain recombines TRBV4-2 with TRBJ1-5; the D is unclear. Trimming shortened V by 4 bases and J by 4 bases, and 8 bases separated the two germline ends. There are 13 residues in the CDR3. Per the germline V gene, CDR1 is LGHNA and CDR2 is YNFKEQ. The CDR3 bases are TGTGCCAGCAGCCTTGTTCAAAATCAGCCCCAGCATTTT. Translation: CASSLVQNQPQHF.

The V call is TRBV5-1, the J call TRBJ1-1; D is uncertain. Germline V gene data show CDR1 as SGHRS and CDR2 as YFSETQ. The ends were cut back, 4 bases at V and 5 bases at J, with 18 bases in the middle. The CDR3 consists of 15 residues. The CDR3 nucleotides read TGCGCCAGCAGCCCGGGAACTGTCGGTGGGACTGAAGCTTTCTTT. Translation gives CASSPGTVGGTEAFF.

Regarding this clone: The identical CDR3 is also encoded by other nucleotide sequences in the sample. The genes are TRBV28 and TRBJ1-2, with 9 bases fitting TRBD1. The CDR3 loop spans 13 amino acids. V dropped 3 bases and J dropped 8; count of bases not matched to a gene: 4. CDR1 and CDR2 from the germline V gene are MDHEN and SYDVKM. This CDR3 reads CASSLNRGLGYTF. DNA of the CDR3: TGTGCCAGCAGTTTGAACAGGGGGCTCGGCTACACCTTC.

V usage is TRBV19 and J usage is TRBJ1-1; D remains ambiguous. The CDR3 is made up of 16 amino acids. The ends were cut back, 1 base at V and 1 base at J, with 13 bases in the middle. Looked up from germline, CDR1 is LNHDA and CDR2 is SQIVND (reference sequence). The CDR3 DNA follows: TGTGCCAGTAGTATAGTCCGGGTGGTGGAGAACACTGAAGCTTTCTTT. Translating it yields CASSIVRVVENTEAFF.

The chain employs TRBV9 and TRBJ2-3; 10 bases fit TRBD2. Germline loops: CDR1 SGDLS, CDR2 YYNGEE. The CDR3 consists of 18 residues. V trimming: 3 bases; J trimming: 2 bases; junction bases outside the gene matches: 12. The CDR3: CASSASPLAGESTDTQYF. CDR3 DNA: TGTGCCAGCAGCGCAAGCCCCCTAGCGGGAGAGTCCACAGATACGCAGTATTTT.

This clone was seen ten or more times. The CDR3: CASSHGQGNSPLHF. For the CDR3, the DNA is TGTGCCAGCAGCCACGGACAGGGGAATTCACCCCTCCACTTT. The genes are TRBV3-1 (or the pseudogene TRBV3-2) and TRBJ1-6; TRBD1 matches at 9 bases. The CDR3 is 14 amino acids. The germline V gene has CDR1 LGHDT and CDR2 YNNKEL (reference sequence). V gave up 3 bases and J gave up 7 bases; unmatched junction bases: 1.

This clone was picked up a small number of times. The gene calls are TRBV7-3 and TRBJ1-1; D call uncertain. Trimming took 1 base from V and 6 from J, leaving 18 bases between them. Germline CDR1 is SGHTA and CDR2 is FQGTGA. The CDR3 loop spans 16 amino acids. CDR3 coding DNA: TGTGCCAGCAGCTTAAATCCCCTTAGGCGGTTGGCTGAAGCTTTCTTT. Its translation is CASSLNPLRRLAEAFF.

The chain carries TRBV3-1 (or the pseudogene TRBV3-2) and TRBJ1-4; D perhaps matches TRBD1 (5 bases). Germline V gene sequence: CDR1 LGHDT, CDR2 YNNKEL (reference sequence). V lost 1 base and J lost 13, with 16 bases in between. CDR3 size: 14 residues. The CDR3 sequence is CASSQGARESRLFF. Here the CDR3 DNA reads TGTGCCAGCAGCCAAGGGGCCAGGGAATCGAGACTGTTTTTT.

V usage is TRBV6-5 and J usage is TRBJ2-4; D may be TRBD1 (6 bases). CDR3 size: 14 residues. CDR1 is MNHEY, CDR2 SVGAGI, per germline. Trimming shortened V by 8 bases and J by 5 bases, and 16 bases separated the two germline ends. CDR3 sequence: CASQPGDTENIQYF. DNA of the CDR3: TGTGCCAGCCAACCTGGGGACACAGAAAACATTCAGTACTTC.

This chain joins TRBV2 and TRBJ2-7, with D tentatively TRBD2 (5 bases). Between the trimmed V and J ends, which lost 5 bases and 3 bases, there was a span of 11 bases. Germline loops: CDR1 SNHLY, CDR2 FYNNEI. The CDR3 sequence is 13 residues long. The CDR3 DNA sequence: TGTGCCAGCAGTAACGGAGGCCTCTACGAGCAGTACTTC. Its translation: CASSNGGLYEQYF.

The chain has TRBV24-1 and TRBJ1-2; 7 nucleotides line up with TRBD1. The J segment lost 5 bases and the V segment lost 2 bases, leaving 7 bases of the junction unmatched. The CDR3 extends over 15 amino acids. The germline gives CDR1 KGHDR, CDR2 SFDVKD. This CDR3 is CATSDSLGRGYGYTF. CDR3 nucleotides: TGTGCCACCAGTGATTCCCTCGGCAGGGGGTATGGCTACACCTTC.

The V gene is TRBV3-1 (or the pseudogene TRBV3-2), the J gene TRBJ2-4, with D maybe TRBD1 (6 bases). V shed 5 bases and J shed 8 bases, with 13 bases lying between them. The CDR3 contains 13 residues. The germline V gene has CDR1 LGHDT and CDR2 YNNKEL (reference sequence). In nucleotides, the CDR3 is TGTGCCAGCAGCAACAGGGTACGGGACATTCAGTACTTC. Its translation: CASSNRVRDIQYF.

CDR3 sequence reads: CASSPPGAGANYGYTF. CDR3 coding DNA: TGTGCCAGCTCACCGCCAGGGGCCGGAGCTAACTATGGCTACACCTTC. The chain has TRBV18 and TRBJ1-2; TRBD1 might be the D (6 bases). CDR1 and CDR2 (germline): KGHSH, LQKENI. V dropped 3 bases and J dropped 0 bases, with 14 bases sitting between them. The CDR3 sequence is 16 residues long.

The chain links TRBV5-4 to TRBJ2-7; D perhaps matches TRBD1 (6 bases). Trimming cost V 3 bases and J 6 bases, with 10 bases left between them. The CDR3 spans 12 residues. Per germline, CDR1 SGHNT and CDR2 YYREEE (reference sequence). The CDR3 protein is CASSSGETEQYV. The CDR3 DNA sequence: TGTGCCAGCAGCTCAGGGGAAACCGAGCAGTACGTC.

The chain couples TRBV7-9 to TRBJ2-1; TRBD2 agrees at 14 bases. CDR1 and CDR2 (germline): SEHNR, FQNEAQ (reference sequence). The CDR3 is made up of 16 amino acids. The V segment lost 6 bases and the J segment 7 bases; nucleotides outside the gene matches: 8. As DNA, the CDR3 is TGTGCCAGCAGTCGACTAGCGGGAGGGCCACGGAATGAGCAGTTCTTC. Its protein product is CASSRLAGGPRNEQFF.